The clone carrying this T cell receptor beta chain was seen only a few times. The sample is drawn from a study of T cells in Graves' hyperthyroidism and ophthalmopathy. There were TCR beta CDR3 regions amplified from RNA transcripts. In the first-round RT-PCR of the TCR CDR3, the HTBI primer set was used. From the multiplex PCR reads, TCRdb called clonotypes with MiXCR, one entry per CDR3 protein. Found here are 620,000 or so distinct CDR3 sequences, about 14% of them singletons; the top ten hold approximately 12%. This CDR3 has 16 amino acids. Deletions cut 3 bases from V and 8 bases from J, with 19 bases between. The germline V gene encodes CDR1 MNHNS and CDR2 SASEGT.

The V and J genes are TRBV6-1 and TRBJ1-4; tentative D call: TRBD1 (5 bases). This TCR was sampled from a woman aged 45-65 years with Graves' ophthalmopathy. The sequencing input was blood. CDR3 DNA: TGTGCCAGCAGTGACCATAAATGGGGGGGGACCGAAAAACTGTTTTTT. It is translated as CASSDHKWGGTEKLFF.